This T cell receptor beta chain was captured in a study of tumor-infiltrating lymphocytes in localized non-small cell lung cancer. Whole-study context: Each patient gave resected tumor and non-adjacent uninvolved lung tissue.

The CDR3 sequence is 13 residues long. V lost 0 bases to trimming and J lost 4 bases, with 6 bases between them. Germline CDR1 WNHNN, CDR2 SYGVQD (reference sequence). Measured with immunoSEQ multiplex PCR; TCRdb has only the in-frame clones, and not every one. The sample comprises approximately 15,000 clones, 55% to 70% of which are singletons, and approximately 6.5% rests with the top ten. This TCR was recovered from a human donor with non-small cell lung cancer. The chain has TRBV10-1 and TRBJ1-1; D is unresolved. The sample was lung tumor tissue. The CDR3 DNA sequence: TGCGCCAGCAGTGAGTCTCGGTTCACTGAAGCTTTCTTT. Amino acid sequence: CASSESRFTEAFF.